These 21 T cell receptor beta chains were all obtained from the same sample, sequenced in a study of T cells expressing NK-cell markers. TCRdb reprocessed the 5' RACE reads, with one entry per CDR3 protein and no DNA. This table holds about 400,000 distinct CDR3 sequences. Specimen: blood T cells: a sorted CD56 or NKG2C T cell subset, CD4+ or CD8+ T cells, or bulk PBMC T cells (not recorded which). These receptors were taken from a woman aged 50 to 65 in good health.

The chain combines TRBV4-1 with TRBJ1-2. Germline CDR1 reads MGHRA; CDR2 reads YSYEKL. This CDR3 spans 15 amino acids. The CDR3 loop reads CASSAQTVPHFGYTF.

This chain uses TRBV29-1 with TRBJ1-2; the D call of TRBD1 rests on TCRdb alone, since no DNA is present to check it. The CDR3 spans 12 residues. CDR1 is SQVTM, CDR2 ANQGSEA, per germline. The CDR3: CSVTGTAYGYTF. Combining the CDR3 with reference TRBV29-1 and TRBJ1-2 gives the whole variable domain SAVISQKPSRDICQRGTSLTIQCQVDSQVTMMFWYRQQPGQSLTLIATANQGSEATYESGFVIDKFPISRPNLTFSTLTVSNMSPEDSSIYLCSVTGTAYGYTFGSGTRLTVV.

The chain has TRBV20-1 and TRBJ2-2; lacking DNA, the TRBD1 call made by TCRdb goes unchecked. The CDR3 has 12 amino acids. Germline assignment: CDR1 DFQATT and CDR2 SNEGSKA (reference sequence). The CDR3 loop is CSAQTGTGELFF.

The gene calls are TRBV20-1 and TRBJ1-1. CDR3 length equals 13 residues. Germline lookup yields CDR1 DFQATT and CDR2 SNEGSKA (reference sequence). The CDR3 loop is CSARATAPTEAFF.

The chain has TRBV9 and TRBJ2-2; the D call from TCRdb, TRBD2, cannot be confirmed without DNA. The CDR3 consists of 16 residues. The germline CDR1 and CDR2 sequences are SGDLS and YYNGEE. CDR3 sequence reads: CASSLRTGANTGELFF.

This chain joins TRBV30 and TRBJ1-1. The CDR3 spans 13 residues. Germline V gene data show CDR1 as GTSNPN and CDR2 as SVGIG (reference sequence). The CDR3 sequence is CAWSGRVNTEAFF.

The chain employs TRBV24-1 and TRBJ2-5; absent DNA, TCRdb's TRBD1 call cannot be checked. CDR1 and CDR2 from the germline V gene are KGHDR and SFDVKD. There are 16 residues in the CDR3. The CDR3 protein is CATSDPGGSRQETQYF.

V is TRBV12-3 or TRBV12-4 and J is TRBJ1-5. This CDR3 is 12 amino acids long. CDR3 amino acids: CASSNRGKPQHF.

This chain connects TRBV19 to TRBJ2-1; TCRdb reports TRBD1, a call that lacks DNA to check it against. CDR1 LNHDA and CDR2 SQIVND come from the germline V gene (reference sequence). This CDR3 comprises 15 residues. The CDR3 protein is CASSIRDRELYEQFF. The full variable domain, completed using reference TRBV19 and TRBJ2-1, is DGGITQSPKYLFRKEGQNVTLSCEQNLNHDAMYWYRQDPGQGLRLIYYSQIVNDFQKGDIAEGYSVSREKKESFPLTVTSAQKNPTAFYLCASSIRDRELYEQFFGPGTRLTVL.

The chain combines TRBV12-3 or TRBV12-4 with TRBJ2-3; TCRdb outputs TRBD2, but without DNA this stays unchecked. The CDR3 extends over 14 amino acids. CDR3 in amino acids: CASSRLVATDTQYF.

CDR3 sequence: CSVEERDTQYF. The V and J genes are TRBV29-1 and TRBJ2-3. The CDR3 contains 11 residues. Germline V gives CDR1 SQVTM, CDR2 ANQGSEA.

V usage is TRBV30 and J usage is TRBJ1-1; TCRdb lists TRBD1, though no DNA is available to test this call. The CDR3 contains 13 residues. CDR1 is GTSNPN, CDR2 SVGIG, per germline (reference sequence). CDR3 loop: CAWSVGAETEAFF.

This rearrangement joins TRBV5-1 to TRBJ2-5; the TCRdb D gene call, TRBD2, has no DNA to confirm it. CDR1 is SGHRS and CDR2 is YFSETQ in the germline V gene. The CDR3 sequence is 17 residues long. The CDR3 sequence is CASSLGARTSGSRTQYF. Drawing the rest from reference TRBV5-1 and TRBJ2-5, the complete variable domain is KAGVTQTPRYLIKTRGQQVTLSCSPISGHRSVSWYQQTPGQGLQFLFEYFSETQRNKGNFPGRFSGRQFSNSRSEMNVSTLELGDSALYLCASSLGARTSGSRTQYFGPGTRLLVL.

CDR3: CASSLDRESTDTQYF. The gene calls are TRBV12-3 or TRBV12-4 and TRBJ2-3; the TCRdb call, TRBD1, lacks DNA for checking. The length of the CDR3 is 15 residues.

The chain recombines TRBV6-2 or TRBV6-3 with TRBJ2-5; the TCRdb call, TRBD1, lacks DNA for checking. Germline lookup yields CDR1 MNHEY and CDR2 SVGEGT. The CDR3 length is 19 residues. The CDR3 loop reads CASSYELGSGGGRGETQYF.

V usage is TRBV24-1 and J usage is TRBJ2-6. The CDR3 is 13 amino acids. Germline assignment: CDR1 KGHDR and CDR2 SFDVKD. The CDR3 reads CATRAVGANVLTF.

The V call is TRBV5-1, the J call TRBJ2-7; TCRdb selects TRBD1, and the lack of DNA leaves this call unchecked. The CDR3 runs 14 residues. Germline CDR1 SGHRS, CDR2 YFSETQ. The chain's CDR3 is CASSLAEGAGEQYF.

The V call is TRBV12-5, the J call TRBJ2-1; checking the TCRdb D call of TRBD2 is not possible without DNA. The germline CDR1 and CDR2 sequences are LGHNT and FRNRAP. The CDR3 loop spans 12 amino acids. The CDR3 sequence is CASGLITSQQFF.

The chain recombines TRBV7-6 with TRBJ2-5; lacking DNA, the TRBD2 call made by TCRdb goes unchecked. Germline V lookup: CDR1 SGHVS, CDR2 FNYEAQ. The CDR3 is 16 amino acids. The CDR3 loop is CASSRAGRGTQETQYF.

This chain joins TRBV12-3 or TRBV12-4 and TRBJ1-6. The CDR3 is made up of 17 amino acids. The CDR3 here is CASSSPRTGANNSPLHF.

V and J are TRBV12-3 or TRBV12-4 and TRBJ2-1. This CDR3 is built from 14 residues. This chain's CDR3 is CASSLALSYNEQFF.